Each of the 26 T cell receptor beta chains below was sequenced from the same sample in a study of T cell responses to AZD1222 COVID-19 vaccine. Here immunoSEQ multiplex PCR was the method, and the copy in TCRdb shows in-frame clones only, minus some. This sample carries tens of thousands of clones, 70% to 90% of them seen once, and the ten largest clones take 5% to 6%. The material sequenced was peripheral blood, taken on day 0 of AZD1222 vaccination. The receptors stem from an adult in good health.

This rearrangement joins TRBV3-1 (or the pseudogene TRBV3-2) to TRBJ2-1, with unresolved D. Germline V CDR1 and CDR2: LGHDT, YNNKEL (reference sequence). This CDR3 comprises 12 residues. V lost 1 base and J lost 8, with 6 bases in between. This chain's CDR3 is CASSQGFYEQFF. For the CDR3, the DNA is TGTGCCAGCAGCCAAGGGTTTTATGAGCAGTTCTTC.

A few counts support this clone. The chain has TRBV6-2 or TRBV6-3 and TRBJ2-1, with 8 bases that match TRBD2. Germline values: CDR1 MNHEY, CDR2 SVGEGT. V lost 4 bases and J lost 9; bases outside the gene matches: 8. The CDR3 is made up of 14 amino acids. This CDR3 is CASSSGLALSEQFF. The CDR3 DNA sequence: TGTGCCAGCAGTTCTGGACTAGCATTGAGTGAGCAGTTCTTC.

This clone has a single count. The chain uses TRBV6-5 and TRBJ1-1; D gene ambiguous. The CDR3 extends over 14 amino acids. Trimming took 0 bases from V and 1 from J, leaving 6 bases between them. Germline V gives CDR1 MNHEY, CDR2 SVGAGI. The CDR3 nucleotides are TGTGCCAGCAGTTACTCGGTGCCGAACACTGAAGCTTTCTTT. This gives the protein CASSYSVPNTEAFF.

This chain joins TRBV30 and TRBJ2-7; TRBD1 matches at 7 bases. In germline, CDR1 is GTSNPN, CDR2 SVGIG (reference sequence). The trim removed 2 bases at V and 2 bases at J, leaving 3 bases unmatched. The CDR3 runs 13 residues. The CDR3 spells CAWSNRGPYEQYF. As DNA, the CDR3 is TGTGCCTGGAGTAACAGGGGCCCCTACGAGCAGTACTTC.

The V call is TRBV27, the J call TRBJ2-7, with D perhaps matching TRBD1 (5 bases). CDR3 size: 14 residues. Trimming left V 3 bases short and J 3 bases short, with 12 bases between. The germline gives CDR1 MNHEY, CDR2 SMNVEV (reference sequence). CDR3 DNA: TGTGCCAGCAGTTTTCAGGGTATCATCTACGAGCAGTACTTC. Its translation: CASSFQGIIYEQYF.

The chain links TRBV12-3 or TRBV12-4 to TRBJ2-3, with D possibly TRBD2 on 6 matching bases. V was cut by 4 bases and J by 10 bases, with 9 bases left in between. The CDR3 spans 11 residues. CDR3 DNA sequence: TGTGCCAGCAGTTCCTGGGGGGCGCAGTATTTT. It encodes CASSSWGAQYF.

V gene TRBV7-3 combines with J gene TRBJ1-2; D possibly corresponds to TRBD1 (6 bases). CDR3 length: 15 amino acids. V was pared by 5 bases and J by 8 bases, with 21 bases between. From germline, CDR1 is SGHTA and CDR2 FQGTGA. The CDR3 loop is CASSQGQPLNGGYTF. CDR3 in DNA: TGTGCCAGCAGCCAAGGACAGCCCTTGAATGGAGGCTACACCTTC.

V usage is TRBV7-2 and J usage is TRBJ2-3; TRBD2 matches 9 bases. The CDR3 runs to 15 residues. J was trimmed by 2 bases and V by 4 bases; bases with no gene match: 4. Germline CDR1 reads SGHTA; CDR2 reads FQGNSA. CDR3 DNA: TGTGCCAGCAGCTCCCTAGCGGGGACCACAGATACGCAGTATTTT. It translates to CASSSLAGTTDTQYF.

The CDR3 DNA is TGCGCCAGCAGCTTGGGAGGGTCTGGGGCCAACGTCCTGACTTTC. Encoded protein: CASSLGGSGANVLTF. The chain has TRBV5-1 and TRBJ2-6; maybe TRBD2 (5 bases). The CDR3 covers 15 residues. V was trimmed by 0 bases and J by 1 base, leaving 5 bases between them. The germline V gene has CDR1 SGHRS and CDR2 YFSETQ.

The chain recombines TRBV9 with TRBJ2-3, with 7 positions matching TRBD2. The V and J ends lost 4 bases and 3 bases, in that order; junction bases with no gene match: 8. There are 15 residues in the CDR3. CDR1 and CDR2 (germline): SGDLS, YYNGEE. The CDR3 is CASSPGDYSTDTQYF. The CDR3 DNA reads as TGTGCCAGCAGCCCGGGGGACTATTCGACAGATACGCAGTATTTT.

The rearrangement joins TRBV6-2 or TRBV6-3 to TRBJ1-2; D may be TRBD1 (5 bases). The V and J ends lost 6 bases and 6 bases respectively, with 14 bases between them. CDR1 is MNHEY, CDR2 SVGEGT, per germline. The length of the CDR3 is 13 residues. As DNA, the CDR3 is TGTGCCAGCAGCGCAGGGAGGGGAGATGGCTACACCTTC. Its protein is CASSAGRGDGYTF.

This sequence joins TRBV27 and TRBJ1-2, with D tentatively TRBD1 (6 bases). The CDR3 is made up of 16 amino acids. Germline CDR1 MNHEY, CDR2 SMNVEV (reference sequence). The V end lost 1 base, the J end lost 0 bases, and 12 bases lay between the germline ends. The CDR3 region has the DNA TGTGCCAGCAGTTTATTTCTAGGGGGTGCTAACTATGGCTACACCTTC. Its protein is CASSLFLGGANYGYTF.

This clone is medium-sized (0.01 to 0.1%) within its sample. The chain employs TRBV5-5 and TRBJ2-1; perhaps TRBD2 as D (5 bases). Trimming removed 2 bases at V and 1 base at J, with 16 bases between. This CDR3 has 17 amino acids. The V gene's germline CDR1 is SGHKS and CDR2 YYEKEE (reference sequence). CDR3 sequence (DNA): TGTGCCAGCAGCTTCTCGGCAGGAGGATTTTCCTACAATGAGCAGTTCTTC. This translates into CASSFSAGGFSYNEQFF.

The rearrangement joins TRBV11-3 to TRBJ1-1, with TRBD1 matching over 7 bases. CDR1 is SGHNT and CDR2 is YENEEA in the germline V gene. J gave up 0 bases and V 0 bases, and 1 base lay outside the gene matches. CDR3 length equals 15 residues. The CDR3 region has the DNA TGTGCCAGCAGCTTAGATGGGACAGTGAACACTGAAGCTTTCTTT. Amino acids: CASSLDGTVNTEAFF.

This chain links TRBV12-5 with TRBJ2-1; 8 nucleotides align to TRBD1. The CDR3 is 16 amino acids. The V gene end was trimmed by 6 bases and the J gene end by 5 bases; junction bases not matched to a gene: 12. Germline lookup yields CDR1 LGHNT and CDR2 FRNRAP. The CDR3 DNA sequence: TGTGCTAGTGGCGGACTACTCGGGACAGGTCACAATGAGCAGTTCTTC. Encoded protein: CASGGLLGTGHNEQFF.

The chain recombines TRBV24-1 with TRBJ1-4, with D unresolved. With 3 bases removed from V and 8 bases from J, the gap between germline ends came to 12 bases. CDR1 is KGHDR, CDR2 SFDVKD, per germline. The length of the CDR3 is 14 residues. The CDR3 protein is CATSDGRRSEKLFF. The CDR3 DNA sequence: TGTGCCACCAGTGATGGCCGCCGGAGCGAAAAACTGTTTTTT.

CDR3 sequence: CASSLQGANTEAFF. Here the CDR3 DNA reads TGTGCCAGCAGCTTACAGGGGGCGAACACTGAAGCTTTCTTT. This chain links TRBV5-5 with TRBJ1-1; 9 positions match TRBD1. J lost 1 base, V lost 2 bases, and 0 bases had no gene match. The CDR3 length is 14 residues. Germline CDR1 is SGHKS and CDR2 is YYEKEE (reference sequence).

The chain combines TRBV27 with TRBJ1-3, with D maybe TRBD1 (5 bases). From germline, CDR1 is MNHEY and CDR2 SMNVEV (reference sequence). Trimming removed 8 bases from V and 0 bases from J, with 20 bases in between. CDR3 length: 17 residues. In DNA form, the CDR3 reads TGTGCCAGCGTATGTATGACGAGGACAAACTCTGGAAACACCATATATTTT. Its translation: CASVCMTRTNSGNTIYF.

Concerning this clone itself: At one boundary the junction diverges from the germline segment, which might be a read error. V usage is TRBV4-1 and J usage is TRBJ2-2; tentative D call: TRBD1 (5 bases). This CDR3 is built from 16 residues. The V gene's germline CDR1 is MGHRA and CDR2 YSYEKL. The CDR3 loop reads CASSQEETVNTGELFF. The CDR3 bases are TGCGCCAGCAGTCAAGAGGAGACAGTAAACACCGGGGAGCTGTTTTTT.

The chain has TRBV7-9 and TRBJ2-7; D gene uncertain. Deletions cut 8 bases from V and 3 bases from J, with 14 bases between. CDR1 is SEHNR and CDR2 is FQNEAQ in the germline V gene (reference sequence). The CDR3 covers 13 residues. CDR3 in DNA: TGTGCCAGCGAGACCGTTGGTTACTACGAGCAGTACTTC. It is translated as CASETVGYYEQYF.

This clone was seen a few times. The chain links TRBV4-1 to TRBJ2-7; D is undetermined. The CDR3 runs to 15 residues. Per germline, CDR1 MGHRA and CDR2 YSYEKL. V was cut by 4 bases and J by 2 bases, with 15 bases left in between. The CDR3 DNA sequence: TGCGCCAGCAGCCTAACGGACGTAGTACCCTACGAGCAGTACTTC. Its protein is CASSLTDVVPYEQYF.

This clone was seen only once. The rearrangement uses TRBV7-9 and TRBJ2-1, with TRBD2 matching over 10 bases. Germline V lookup: CDR1 SEHNR, CDR2 FQNEAQ (reference sequence). The CDR3 covers 15 residues. Trimming at V came to 1 base and at J to 12 bases, leaving 9 bases not matched to a gene. Written as DNA, the CDR3 is TGTGCCAGCAGCTTAGTAGGCCCTAGCGGGGGTCGGCAGTTCTTC. Translating gives CASSLVGPSGGRQFF.

This chain connects TRBV6-5 to TRBJ1-2; unclear D gene. Trimming left V 0 bases short and J 7 bases short, with 9 bases between. CDR3 length: 13 residues. Germline loops: CDR1 MNHEY, CDR2 SVGAGI. The CDR3 region is CASSYSGNRGYTF. Here the CDR3 DNA reads TGTGCCAGCAGTTACTCAGGGAATCGTGGCTACACCTTC.

V and J are TRBV28 and TRBJ1-1; D perhaps matches TRBD1 (6 bases). In germline, CDR1 is MDHEN, CDR2 SYDVKM. The CDR3 consists of 15 residues. V was pared by 7 bases and J by 3 bases, with 18 bases between. CDR3 sequence: CASTPRGATYTEAFF. The CDR3 nucleotides are TGTGCCAGCACCCCCCGGGGGGCGACTTACACTGAAGCTTTCTTT.

The V and J genes are TRBV6-5 and TRBJ2-7, with D maybe TRBD2 (6 bases). Trimming pared 2 bases from V and 1 base from J, leaving 12 bases between. Germline V lookup: CDR1 MNHEY, CDR2 SVGAGI. CDR3 length: 15 residues. CDR3 protein: CASSYRQEGSYEQYF. The CDR3 DNA follows: TGTGCCAGCAGTTACAGGCAGGAGGGGTCCTACGAGCAGTACTTC.

This clone was picked up a small number of times. This chain uses TRBV14 with TRBJ1-6; D possibly corresponds to TRBD1 (6 bases). This CDR3 region has 17 residues. V was clipped by 4 bases and J by 2 bases, with 15 bases between them. Germline assignment: CDR1 SGHDN and CDR2 FVKESK. The CDR3 coding sequence is TGTGCCAGCAGCCTTCTAAGGCAGGGGACCTATAATTCACCCCTCCACTTT. This encodes CASSLLRQGTYNSPLHF.